The sequence of this TCR beta chain was determined in a study of beta chain features in type 1 diabetes. Study results and limitations: PCR could preferentially amplify shorter templates, alike in patients and controls.

This clone has a handful of counts. The antigen is not known. Staining for CD45RO/CCR7/CD25/CD127/CD95/CD27 allowed sorting of CD4+ naive, central memory, regulatory and stem cell-like memory cells. CDR1 is SGHRS, CDR2 YFSETQ, per germline. V shed 4 bases and J shed 1 base, with 12 bases lying between them. This CDR3 has 15 residues. Expressed TCRB transcripts were sequenced, since all the RNA that had been isolated was reverse transcribed. Clones were read by immunoSEQ multiplex PCR, and TCRdb kept only the in-frame ones, dropping some. The sample includes a few hundred thousand clones, about 15% seen only once; the top ten take roughly 0.033%.

Sequences were obtained from naive CD4+ T cells from blood. V gene TRBV5-1 combines with J gene TRBJ2-1; D remains unclear. The receptor was isolated from a man aged 30 to 45 in good health. The CDR3 protein is CASSLVVPSYNEQFF. CDR3 sequence (DNA): TGCGCCAGCAGCCTGGTGGTCCCTTCCTACAATGAGCAGTTCTTC.